The 2 T cell receptor beta chains below come from one sample, sequenced in a study of cytomegalovirus exposure and HLA in healthy donors. The protocol was immunoSEQ multiplex PCR, while the TCRdb copy is restricted to in-frame clones and leaves out a portion. The sample has 130,000 or so clones; approximately 90% are singletons. The sequenced sample consisted of PBMCs. All receptors derive from a woman aged 30 to 39 in good health and CMV-seropositive.

Remarks on this clone: One end of the junction fails to match germline, which may point to a read error. The chain joins TRBV13 to TRBJ2-5; D may be TRBD2 (5 bases). In germline, CDR1 is PRHDT, CDR2 FYEKMQ (reference sequence). The CDR3 covers 15 residues. The CDR3 sequence is CASSLGLNNQETQYF. CDR3 nucleotides: TGTGCCAGCAGCCTAGGACTTAATAACCAAGAGACCCAGTACTTC.

This sequence joins TRBV9 and TRBJ2-3; 8 bases agree with TRBD1. There are 17 residues in the CDR3. CDR1 SGDLS and CDR2 YYNGEE come from the germline V gene. V lost 3 bases, J lost 1 base, and 10 bases stayed unmatched. DNA for the CDR3: TGTGCCAGCAGCGCTACTCCGGGACAGGATCGCACAGATACGCAGTATTTT. Translating it yields CASSATPGQDRTDTQYF.